This T cell receptor (beta chain) is drawn from a study of CD8 T cells in ankylosing spondylitis. This clonotype has only a few counts. This CDR3 spans 15 amino acids. V was pared by 6 bases and J by 0 bases, with 12 bases between. In germline, CDR1 is SNHLY, CDR2 FYNNEI. TCRdb reprocessed the 5' RACE reads with MiXCR, giving one entry per CDR3 protein. The repertoire holds 350,000 to 400,000 distinct CDR3 sequences, with 20% as singletons. This chain joins TRBV2 and TRBJ2-1; the D gene is possibly TRBD1 (6 bases). This receptor was taken from a male donor with ankylosing spondylitis or in good health (not recorded which). Sequencing input: blood, either unsorted or a sorted T cell fraction (not recorded which). The CDR3: CASSRRQVSYNEQFF. The CDR3 nucleotides are TGTGCCAGCAGCCGCCGACAGGTCTCCTACAATGAGCAGTTCTTC. The whole variable domain, remainder taken from reference TRBV2 and TRBJ2-1, is EPEVTQTPSHQVTQMGQEVILRCVPISNHLYFYWYRQILGQKVEFLVSFYNNEISEKSEIFDDQFSVERPDGSNFTLKIRSTKLEDSAMYFCASSRRQVSYNEQFFGPGTRLTVL.